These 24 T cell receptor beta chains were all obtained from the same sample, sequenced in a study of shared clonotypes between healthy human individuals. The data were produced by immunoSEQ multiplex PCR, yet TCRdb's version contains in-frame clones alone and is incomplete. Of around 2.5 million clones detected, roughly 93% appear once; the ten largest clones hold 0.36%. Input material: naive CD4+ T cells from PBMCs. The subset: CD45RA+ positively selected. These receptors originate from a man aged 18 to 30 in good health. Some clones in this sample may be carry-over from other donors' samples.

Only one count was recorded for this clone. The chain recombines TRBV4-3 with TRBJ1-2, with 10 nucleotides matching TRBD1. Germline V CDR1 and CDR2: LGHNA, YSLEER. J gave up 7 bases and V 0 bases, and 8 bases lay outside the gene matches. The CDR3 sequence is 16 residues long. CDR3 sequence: CASSQEGGTGVPGYTF. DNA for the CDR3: TGCGCCAGCAGCCAAGAGGGCGGGACAGGGGTTCCTGGCTACACCTTC.

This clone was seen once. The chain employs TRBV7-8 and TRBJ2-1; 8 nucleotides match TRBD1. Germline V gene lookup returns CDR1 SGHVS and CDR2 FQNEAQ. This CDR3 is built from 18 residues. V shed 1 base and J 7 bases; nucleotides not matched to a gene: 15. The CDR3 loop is CASSLEDRGTLRGNEQFF. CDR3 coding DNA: TGTGCCAGCAGCTTAGAAGACAGGGGAACCCTGAGGGGAAATGAGCAGTTCTTC.

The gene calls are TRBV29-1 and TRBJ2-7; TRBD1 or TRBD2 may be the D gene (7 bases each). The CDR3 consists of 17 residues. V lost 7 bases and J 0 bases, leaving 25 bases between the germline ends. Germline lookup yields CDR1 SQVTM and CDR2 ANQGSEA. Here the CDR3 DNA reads TGCAGCGCTTTCGGGACAGCCCAGCGGGGTGGCTCCTACGAGCAGTACTTC. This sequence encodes CSAFGTAQRGGSYEQYF.

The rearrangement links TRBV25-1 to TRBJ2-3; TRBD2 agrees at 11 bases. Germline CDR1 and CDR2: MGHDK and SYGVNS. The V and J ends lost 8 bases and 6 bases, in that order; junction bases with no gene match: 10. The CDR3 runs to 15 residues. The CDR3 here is CASAPRLAGIDTQYF. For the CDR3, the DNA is TGTGCCAGCGCCCCCCGACTAGCGGGAATTGATACGCAGTATTTT.

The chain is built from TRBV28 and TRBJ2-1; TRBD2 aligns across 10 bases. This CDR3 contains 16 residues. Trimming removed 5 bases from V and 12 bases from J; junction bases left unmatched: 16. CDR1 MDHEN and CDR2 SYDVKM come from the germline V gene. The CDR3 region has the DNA TGTGCCAGCAGTACTCACCAAGCGGGAGGGCTAGGTGCGCAGTTCTTC. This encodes CASSTHQAGGLGAQFF. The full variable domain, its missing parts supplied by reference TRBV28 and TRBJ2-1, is DVKVTQSSRYLVKRTGEKVFLECVQDMDHENMFWYRQDPGLGLRLIYFSYDVKMKEKGDIPEGYSVSREKKERFSLILESASTNQTSMYLCASSTHQAGGLGAQFFGPGTRLTVL.

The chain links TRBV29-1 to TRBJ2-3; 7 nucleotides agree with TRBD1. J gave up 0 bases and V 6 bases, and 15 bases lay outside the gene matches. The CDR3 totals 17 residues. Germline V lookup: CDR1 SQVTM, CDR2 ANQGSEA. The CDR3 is CSVNQGVDLFSTDTQYF. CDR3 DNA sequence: TGCAGCGTGAATCAGGGGGTGGACCTTTTTAGCACAGATACGCAGTATTTT.

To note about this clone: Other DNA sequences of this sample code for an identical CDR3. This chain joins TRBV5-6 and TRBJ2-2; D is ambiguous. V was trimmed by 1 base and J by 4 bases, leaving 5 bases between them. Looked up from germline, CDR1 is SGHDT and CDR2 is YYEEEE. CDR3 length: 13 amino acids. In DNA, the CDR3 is TGTGCCAGCAGCTTGATAGGCACCGGGGAGCTGTTTTTT. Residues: CASSLIGTGELFF. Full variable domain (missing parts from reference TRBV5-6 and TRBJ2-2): DAGVTQSPTHLIKTRGQQVTLRCSPKSGHDTVSWYQQALGQGPQFIFQYYEEEERQRGNFPDRFSGHQFPNYSSELNVNALLLGDSALYLCASSLIGTGELFFGEGSRLTVL.

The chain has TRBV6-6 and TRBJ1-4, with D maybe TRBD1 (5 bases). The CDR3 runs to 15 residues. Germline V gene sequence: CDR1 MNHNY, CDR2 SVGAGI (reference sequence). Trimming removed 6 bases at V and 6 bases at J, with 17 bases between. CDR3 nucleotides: TGTGCCAGCAGAATCAAAGGCGGGGGTTATGAAAAACTGTTTTTT. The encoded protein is CASRIKGGGYEKLFF.

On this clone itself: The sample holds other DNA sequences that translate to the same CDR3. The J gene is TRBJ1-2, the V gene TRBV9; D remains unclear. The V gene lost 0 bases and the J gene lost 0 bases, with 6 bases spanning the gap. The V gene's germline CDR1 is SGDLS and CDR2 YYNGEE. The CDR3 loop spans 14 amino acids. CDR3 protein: CASSVAGSNYGYTF. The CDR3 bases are TGTGCCAGCAGCGTAGCAGGATCTAACTATGGCTACACCTTC.

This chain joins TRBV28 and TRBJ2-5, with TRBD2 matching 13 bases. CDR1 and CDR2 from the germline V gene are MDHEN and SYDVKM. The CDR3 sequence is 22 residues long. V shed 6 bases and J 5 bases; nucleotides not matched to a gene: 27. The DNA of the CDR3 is TGTGCCAGCAGCCGAACACGGCACCCGGGACTAGCGGGGAGGGCCTCCCGGGAGACCCAGTACTTC. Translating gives CASSRTRHPGLAGRASRETQYF.

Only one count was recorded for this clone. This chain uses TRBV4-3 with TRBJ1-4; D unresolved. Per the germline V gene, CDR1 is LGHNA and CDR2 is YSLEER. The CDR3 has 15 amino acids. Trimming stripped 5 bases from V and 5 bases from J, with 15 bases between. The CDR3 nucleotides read TGCGCCAGCAGCGCAGACCCAGCCTTCAATGAAAAACTGTTTTTT. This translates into CASSADPAFNEKLFF.

The CDR3 is CASRFRTGGEQYF. The CDR3 DNA is TGTGCCAGCAGATTCCGGACAGGCGGCGAGCAGTACTTC. J is TRBJ2-7 and V is TRBV6-5, with 7 bases matching TRBD1. Looked up from germline, CDR1 is MNHEY and CDR2 is SVGAGI. Losses at the gene ends were 6 bases for V and 6 bases for J; bases not matched to a gene: 8. This CDR3 comprises 13 residues.

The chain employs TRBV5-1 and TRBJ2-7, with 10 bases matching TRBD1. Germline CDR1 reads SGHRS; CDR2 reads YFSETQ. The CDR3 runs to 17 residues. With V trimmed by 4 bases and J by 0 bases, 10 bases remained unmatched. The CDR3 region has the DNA TGCGCCAGCAGCCGGGGGACAGGGGAACACCTCTCCTACGAGCAGTACTTC. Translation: CASSRGTGEHLSYEQYF.

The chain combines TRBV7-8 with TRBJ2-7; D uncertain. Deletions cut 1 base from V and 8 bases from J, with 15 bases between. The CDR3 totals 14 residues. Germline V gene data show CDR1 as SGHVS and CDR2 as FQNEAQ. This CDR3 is CASSLGGFPLQQYF. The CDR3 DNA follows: TGTGCCAGCAGCTTAGGTGGTTTCCCGCTGCAGCAGTACTTC.

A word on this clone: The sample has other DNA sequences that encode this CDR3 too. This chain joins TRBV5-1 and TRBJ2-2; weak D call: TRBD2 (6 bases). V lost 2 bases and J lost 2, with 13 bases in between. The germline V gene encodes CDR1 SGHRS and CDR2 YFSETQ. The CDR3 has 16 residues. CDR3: CASSLERGGNTGELFF. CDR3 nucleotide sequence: TGCGCCAGCAGCTTAGAAAGGGGAGGTAACACCGGGGAGCTGTTTTTT.

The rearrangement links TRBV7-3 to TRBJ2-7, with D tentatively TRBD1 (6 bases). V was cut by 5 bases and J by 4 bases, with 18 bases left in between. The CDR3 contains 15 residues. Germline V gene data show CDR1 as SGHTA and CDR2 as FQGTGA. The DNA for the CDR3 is TGTGCCAGCAGCCCAACCGGGTCGGGACAATACGAGCAGTACTTC. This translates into CASSPTGSGQYEQYF.

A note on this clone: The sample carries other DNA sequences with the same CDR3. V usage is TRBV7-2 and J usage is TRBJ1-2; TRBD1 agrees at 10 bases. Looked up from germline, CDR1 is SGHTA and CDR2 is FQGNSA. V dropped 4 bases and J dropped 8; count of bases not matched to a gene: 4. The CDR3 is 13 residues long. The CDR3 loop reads CASSSRQGAGYTF. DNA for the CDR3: TGTGCCAGCAGCTCCAGACAGGGGGCGGGCTACACCTTC.

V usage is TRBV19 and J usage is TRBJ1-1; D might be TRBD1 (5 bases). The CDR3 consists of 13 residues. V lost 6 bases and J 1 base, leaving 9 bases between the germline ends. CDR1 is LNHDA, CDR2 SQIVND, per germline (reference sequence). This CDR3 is CASRTDRNTEAFF. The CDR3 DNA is TGTGCCAGTAGAACAGACAGGAACACTGAAGCTTTCTTT.

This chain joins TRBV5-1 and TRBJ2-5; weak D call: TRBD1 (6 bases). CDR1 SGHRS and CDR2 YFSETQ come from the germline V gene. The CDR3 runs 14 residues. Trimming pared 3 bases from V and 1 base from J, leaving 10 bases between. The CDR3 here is CASSSRTVQETQYF. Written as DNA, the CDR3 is TGCGCCAGCAGCTCCCGGACAGTCCAAGAGACCCAGTACTTC.

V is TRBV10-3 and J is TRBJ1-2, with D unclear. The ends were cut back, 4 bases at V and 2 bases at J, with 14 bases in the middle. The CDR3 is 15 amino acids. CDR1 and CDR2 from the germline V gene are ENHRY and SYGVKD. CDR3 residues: CAISVGPRENYGYTF. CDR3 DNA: TGTGCCATCAGTGTCGGTCCCCGGGAGAACTATGGCTACACCTTC.

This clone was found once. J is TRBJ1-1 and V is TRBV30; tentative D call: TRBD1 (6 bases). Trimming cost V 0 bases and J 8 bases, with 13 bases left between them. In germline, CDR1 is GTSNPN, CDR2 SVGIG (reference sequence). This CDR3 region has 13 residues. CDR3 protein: CAWSVSRDIEAFF. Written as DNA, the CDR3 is TGTGCCTGGAGTGTTAGTAGGGACATCGAAGCTTTCTTT.

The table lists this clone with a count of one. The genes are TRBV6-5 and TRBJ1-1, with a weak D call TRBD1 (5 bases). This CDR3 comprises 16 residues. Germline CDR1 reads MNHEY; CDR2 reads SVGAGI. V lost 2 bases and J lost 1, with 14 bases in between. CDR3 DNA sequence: TGTGCCAGCAGTTACCCCAATAGGGGTGGGAACACTGAAGCTTTCTTT. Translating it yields CASSYPNRGGNTEAFF.

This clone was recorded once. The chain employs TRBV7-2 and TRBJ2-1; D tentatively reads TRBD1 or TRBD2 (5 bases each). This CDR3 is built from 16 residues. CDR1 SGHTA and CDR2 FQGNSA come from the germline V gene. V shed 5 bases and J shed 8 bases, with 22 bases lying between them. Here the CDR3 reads CASSGPGTQEWDEQFF. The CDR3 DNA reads TGTGCCAGCAGCGGCCCGGGGACCCAGGAATGGGATGAGCAGTTCTTC.

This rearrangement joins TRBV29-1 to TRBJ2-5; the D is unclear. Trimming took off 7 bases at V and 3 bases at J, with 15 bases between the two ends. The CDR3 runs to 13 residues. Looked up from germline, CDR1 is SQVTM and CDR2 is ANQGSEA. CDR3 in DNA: TGCAGCGCCGGGTGGTCAGCAGAAGAGACCCAGTACTTC. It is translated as CSAGWSAEETQYF.